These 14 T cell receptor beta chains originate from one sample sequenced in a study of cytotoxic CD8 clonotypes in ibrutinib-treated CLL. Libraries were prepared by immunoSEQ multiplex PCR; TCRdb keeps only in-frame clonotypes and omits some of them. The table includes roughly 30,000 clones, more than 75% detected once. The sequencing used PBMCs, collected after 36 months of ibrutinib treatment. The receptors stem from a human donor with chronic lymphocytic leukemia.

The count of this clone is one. The chain's CDR3 is CASSKGTGLAETQYF. The CDR3 nucleotides read TGCGCCAGCAGCAAAGGGACAGGGTTAGCAGAGACCCAGTACTTC. This chain links TRBV5-1 with TRBJ2-5; 9 nucleotides match TRBD1. Unmatched junction bases numbered 8, after V lost 4 bases and J lost 4 bases. Germline V gene data show CDR1 as SGHRS and CDR2 as YFSETQ. The CDR3 runs 15 residues.

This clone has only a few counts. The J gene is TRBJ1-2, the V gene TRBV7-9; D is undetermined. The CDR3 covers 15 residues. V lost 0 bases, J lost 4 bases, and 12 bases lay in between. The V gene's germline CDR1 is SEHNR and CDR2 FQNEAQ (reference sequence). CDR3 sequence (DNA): TGTGCCAGCAGCTTAGCTAGTTCCGGGATCTATGGCTACACCTTC. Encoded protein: CASSLASSGIYGYTF.

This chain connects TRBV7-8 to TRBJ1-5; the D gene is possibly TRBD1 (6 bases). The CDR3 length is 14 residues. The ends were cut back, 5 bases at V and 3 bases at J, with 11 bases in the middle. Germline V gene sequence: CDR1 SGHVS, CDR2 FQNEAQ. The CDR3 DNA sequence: TGTGCCAGCAGCGTCGGACAGATCAATCAGCCCCAGCATTTT. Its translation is CASSVGQINQPQHF.

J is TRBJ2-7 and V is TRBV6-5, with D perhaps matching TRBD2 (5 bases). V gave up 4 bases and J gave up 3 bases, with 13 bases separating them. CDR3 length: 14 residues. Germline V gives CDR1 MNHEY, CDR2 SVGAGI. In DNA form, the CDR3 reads TGTGCCAGCAGTTCGGACTCTTTGCTCTACGAGCAGTACTTC. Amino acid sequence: CASSSDSLLYEQYF.

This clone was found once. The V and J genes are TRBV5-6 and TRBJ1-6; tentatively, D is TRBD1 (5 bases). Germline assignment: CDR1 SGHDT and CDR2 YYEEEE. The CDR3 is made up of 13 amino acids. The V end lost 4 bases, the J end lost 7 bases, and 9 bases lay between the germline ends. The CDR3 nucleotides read TGTGCCAGCAGCCTGAGGGACAATTCACCCCTCCACTTT. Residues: CASSLRDNSPLHF. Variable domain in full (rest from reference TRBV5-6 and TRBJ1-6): DAGVTQSPTHLIKTRGQQVTLRCSPKSGHDTVSWYQQALGQGPQFIFQYYEEEERQRGNFPDRFSGHQFPNYSSELNVNALLLGDSALYLCASSLRDNSPLHFGNGTRLTVT.

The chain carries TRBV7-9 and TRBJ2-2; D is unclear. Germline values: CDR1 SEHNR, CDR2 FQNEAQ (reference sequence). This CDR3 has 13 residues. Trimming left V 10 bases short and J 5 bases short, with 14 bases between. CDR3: CANPLGRTGELFF. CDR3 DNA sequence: TGTGCCAATCCCTTAGGTCGGACCGGGGAGCTGTTTTTT.

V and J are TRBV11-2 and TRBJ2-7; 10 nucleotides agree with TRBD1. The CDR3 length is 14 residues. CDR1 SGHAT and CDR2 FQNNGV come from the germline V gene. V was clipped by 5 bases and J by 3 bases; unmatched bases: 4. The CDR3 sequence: CASSPRDRGYEQYF. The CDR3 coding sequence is TGTGCCAGCAGCCCCAGGGACAGGGGCTACGAGCAGTACTTC.

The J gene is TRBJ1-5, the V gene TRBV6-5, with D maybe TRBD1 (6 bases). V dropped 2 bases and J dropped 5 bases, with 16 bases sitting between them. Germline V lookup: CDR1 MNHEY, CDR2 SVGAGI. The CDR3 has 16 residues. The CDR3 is CASSYGPWGGDQPQHF. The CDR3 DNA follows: TGTGCCAGCAGTTACGGGCCATGGGGGGGCGATCAGCCCCAGCATTTT.

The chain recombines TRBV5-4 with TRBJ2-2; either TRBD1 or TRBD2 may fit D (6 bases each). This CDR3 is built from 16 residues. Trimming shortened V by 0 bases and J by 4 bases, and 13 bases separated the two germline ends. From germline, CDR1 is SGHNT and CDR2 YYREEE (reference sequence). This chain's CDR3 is CASSLALGGGTGELFF. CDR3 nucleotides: TGTGCCAGCAGCTTGGCCTTAGGAGGGGGCACCGGGGAGCTGTTTTTT.

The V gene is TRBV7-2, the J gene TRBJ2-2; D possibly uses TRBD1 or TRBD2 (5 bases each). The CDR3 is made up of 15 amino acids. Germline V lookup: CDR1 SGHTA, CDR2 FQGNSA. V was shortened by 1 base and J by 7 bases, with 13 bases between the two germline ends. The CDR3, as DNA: TGTGCCAGCAGCTTAGTGGGGGTCCAGAACGGGGAGCTGTTTTTT. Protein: CASSLVGVQNGELFF.

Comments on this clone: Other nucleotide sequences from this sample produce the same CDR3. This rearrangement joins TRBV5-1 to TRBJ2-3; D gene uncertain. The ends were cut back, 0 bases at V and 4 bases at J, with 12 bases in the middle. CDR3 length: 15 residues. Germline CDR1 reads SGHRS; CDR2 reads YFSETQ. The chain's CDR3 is CASSLVGNAADTQYF. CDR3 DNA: TGCGCCAGCAGCTTGGTGGGGAACGCGGCAGATACGCAGTATTTT.

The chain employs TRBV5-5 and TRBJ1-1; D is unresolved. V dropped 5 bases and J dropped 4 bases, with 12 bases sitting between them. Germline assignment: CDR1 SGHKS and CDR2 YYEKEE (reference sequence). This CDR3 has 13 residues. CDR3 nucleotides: TGTGCCAGCAGTTATAACGAGGGCACTGAAGCTTTCTTT. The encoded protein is CASSYNEGTEAFF.

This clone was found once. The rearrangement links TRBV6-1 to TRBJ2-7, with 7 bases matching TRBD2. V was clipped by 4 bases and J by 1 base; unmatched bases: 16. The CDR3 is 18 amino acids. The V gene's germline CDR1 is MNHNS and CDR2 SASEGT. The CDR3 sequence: CASSAGTNVGGGSYEQYF. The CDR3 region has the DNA TGTGCCAGCAGTGCAGGGACCAATGTCGGCGGGGGTTCCTACGAGCAGTACTTC.

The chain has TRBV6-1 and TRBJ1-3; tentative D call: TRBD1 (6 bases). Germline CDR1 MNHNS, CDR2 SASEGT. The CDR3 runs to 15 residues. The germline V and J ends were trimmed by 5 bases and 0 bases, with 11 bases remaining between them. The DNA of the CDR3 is TGTGCCAGCAGTCCCGGGACACTCTCTGGAAACACCATATATTTT. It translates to CASSPGTLSGNTIYF.